This T cell receptor (beta chain) originates from a study of T cell responses to AZD1222 COVID-19 vaccine. Study background: The study pooled second doses at about 4 or about 12 weeks. Study conclusions and caveats: A rise in Spike-specific TCR breadth and depth followed two AZD1222 doses. Donors were chiefly white British, with a greater number of females, and clonal diversity was perhaps underestimated.

Only in-frame clones appear in the TCRdb table, and some are missing; sequencing was by immunoSEQ multiplex PCR. Altogether some 150,000 clones are present, over 75% being singletons, with the ten largest covering roughly 3.2%. The sample holds one count of this clone. Its specificity is not known. Sequenced here: peripheral blood, sampled on day 0 of AZD1222 vaccination. This TCR came from an adult in good health.

CDR3 DNA sequence: TGCGCCAGCAGCCAAGATGTGGCCAGGGGGCTGGGGGCCAACGTCCTGACTTTC. Translating it yields CASSQDVARGLGANVLTF. The chain is built from TRBV4-1 and TRBJ2-6; 8 bases line up with TRBD1. Trimming at V came to 0 bases and at J to 4 bases, leaving 8 bases not matched to a gene. The CDR3 has 18 residues. Germline CDR1 and CDR2: MGHRA and YSYEKL.